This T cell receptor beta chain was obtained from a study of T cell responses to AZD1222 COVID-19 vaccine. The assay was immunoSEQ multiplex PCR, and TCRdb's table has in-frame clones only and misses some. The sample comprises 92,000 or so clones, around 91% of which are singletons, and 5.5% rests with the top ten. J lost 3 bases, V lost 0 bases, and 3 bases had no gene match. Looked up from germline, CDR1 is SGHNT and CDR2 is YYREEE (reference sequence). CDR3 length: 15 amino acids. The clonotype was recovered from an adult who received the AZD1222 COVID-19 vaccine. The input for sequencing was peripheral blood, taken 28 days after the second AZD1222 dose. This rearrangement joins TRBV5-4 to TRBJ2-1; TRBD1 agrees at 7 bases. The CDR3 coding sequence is TGTGCCAGCAGCTTGGGGGGACAGAGCTACAATGAGCAGTTCTTC. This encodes CASSLGGQSYNEQFF.